Given below is one T cell receptor (beta chain) in context. Antigen unknown. The sample belongs to a study of shared clonotypes between healthy human individuals. Study as a whole: The study used three CD4 naive, three CD4 memory, two CD8 naive and one CD8 memory plate per donor.

Study-level points and caveats: Naive subsets, compared against memory subsets, generally had larger estimated richness values.

This CDR3 is built from 13 residues. Per the germline V gene, CDR1 is KGHSH and CDR2 is LQKENI. V lost 4 bases and J 5 bases, leaving 12 bases between the germline ends. The method was immunoSEQ multiplex PCR; TCRdb's version includes in-frame clones alone and lacks a portion of them. Seen here are 180,000 or so clones, around 93% observed once, and the top ten hold 0.067%. Sequencing used naive CD4+ T cells sorted from blood. Subset in this sample: CD45RA+ positively selected. The receptor was derived from a woman in her twenties or thirties in good health. V gene TRBV18 combines with J gene TRBJ2-7, with a weak D call TRBD1 (6 bases). CDR3 DNA: TGTGCCAGCTCACTAGGGAACAGGGACGAGCAGTACTTC. This gives the protein CASSLGNRDEQYF.